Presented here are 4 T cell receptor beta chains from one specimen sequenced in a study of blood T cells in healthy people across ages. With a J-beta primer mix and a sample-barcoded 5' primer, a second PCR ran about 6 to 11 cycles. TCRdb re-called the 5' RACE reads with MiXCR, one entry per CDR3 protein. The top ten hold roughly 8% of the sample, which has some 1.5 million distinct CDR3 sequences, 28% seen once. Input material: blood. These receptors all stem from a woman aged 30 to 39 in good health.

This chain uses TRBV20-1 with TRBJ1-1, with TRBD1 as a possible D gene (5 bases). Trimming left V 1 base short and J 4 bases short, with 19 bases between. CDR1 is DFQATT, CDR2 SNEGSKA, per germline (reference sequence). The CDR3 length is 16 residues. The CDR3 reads CSARGGEGSGGTEAFF. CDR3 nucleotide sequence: TGCAGTGCTAGAGGAGGGGAAGGTAGCGGGGGCACTGAAGCTTTCTTT.

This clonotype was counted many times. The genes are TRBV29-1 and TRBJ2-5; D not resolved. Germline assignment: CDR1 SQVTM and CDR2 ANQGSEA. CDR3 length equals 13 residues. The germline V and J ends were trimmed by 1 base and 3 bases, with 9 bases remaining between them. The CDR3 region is CSVEGLTKETQYF. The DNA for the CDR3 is TGCAGCGTTGAAGGGCTGACCAAAGAGACCCAGTACTTC.

The CDR3 reads CASSTSGSTHEQFF. CDR3 DNA: TGTGCCAGCAGTACTAGCGGGAGTACCCATGAGCAGTTCTTC. The J gene is TRBJ2-1, the V gene TRBV9; 11 bases are a match to TRBD2. CDR3 length: 14 residues. The J segment lost 8 bases and the V segment lost 5 bases, leaving 6 bases of the junction unmatched. Germline V gene data show CDR1 as SGDLS and CDR2 as YYNGEE.

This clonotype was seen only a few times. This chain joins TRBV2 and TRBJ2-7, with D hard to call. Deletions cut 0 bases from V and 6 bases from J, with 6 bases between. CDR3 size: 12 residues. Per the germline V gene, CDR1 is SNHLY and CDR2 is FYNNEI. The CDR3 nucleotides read TGTGCCAGCAGTGAAGCCCCCGGCGAGCAGTACTTC. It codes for CASSEAPGEQYF.